The following is a TCR beta chain sequence with its context. Original processing methods: For nucleated cells, counts were estimated from reference gene primer amplification. Using immunoSEQ multiplex PCR, the repertoire was profiled, and TCRdb retains in-frame clones only, with some absent. V and J calls plus clone size are reproduced from that table; the DNA served to infer D and trimming. This table has 300,000 or so clones, more than 80% appearing once. This sample is drawn from a study of blood T cell repertoires in COVID-19. Study context: Acute and convalescent COVID-19 specimens originated in the United States, Italy and Spain. The analysed material was cDNA or gDNA that came from T cells, B-cell-depleted T cells, or PBMCs.

The germline gives CDR1 SGHNT, CDR2 YYREEE (reference sequence). The CDR3 runs 12 residues. Between the trimmed V and J ends, which lost 2 bases and 6 bases, there was a span of 8 bases. This TCR came from a man between 18 and 29 years old who had recovered from COVID-19. The sample comprised peripheral blood. The chain couples TRBV5-4 to TRBJ1-2; D is unresolved. CDR3 DNA: TGTGCCAGCAGCTTACAATACGATGGCTACACCTTC. Amino acid sequence: CASSLQYDGYTF. Looking up the rest from reference TRBV5-4 and TRBJ1-2 gives the full variable domain: ETGVTQSPTHLIKTRGQQVTLRCSSQSGHNTVSWYQQALGQGPQFIFQYYREEENGRGNFPPRFSGLQFPNYSSELNVNALELDDSALYLCASSLQYDGYTFGSGTRLTVV.